Reported below is one T cell receptor beta chain. The sample originates from a study of T-cell memory formation after mild COVID-19. One entry per CDR3 protein, called by TCRdb with MiXCR from the 5' RACE reads. Of 50,000 or so distinct CDR3 sequences listed, roughly a tenth are singletons. Per germline, CDR1 LNHDA and CDR2 SQIVND (reference sequence). The V and J ends lost 5 bases and 0 bases respectively, with 14 bases between them. This CDR3 has 15 amino acids. The source is an adult woman who had mild COVID-19 (a few samples of this study predate the infection). Cell type and time point are not known. The gene calls are TRBV19 and TRBJ2-7, with TRBD1 as a possible D gene (6 bases). The sample was PBMCs or a T cell subset sorted from them (not recorded which). The chain's CDR3 is CASSSNRVGSYEQYF. DNA of the CDR3: TGTGCCAGTAGTTCGAACAGGGTGGGCTCCTACGAGCAGTACTTC.